This entry is about one T cell receptor beta chain. Antigen specificity is unknown. These data come from a study of OX40 agonist ivuxolimab in advanced cancers. The wider study: Six ivuxolimab dose levels, 0.01 to 10 mg/kg, were given intravenously every 2 weeks. Having had anti-PD-1, anti-PD-L1 or anti-CTLA-4 therapy before was allowed, and roughly 38% had some. Partial response was recorded in three patients: one hepatocellular carcinoma and two cutaneous melanoma cases.

Libraries were prepared by immunoSEQ multiplex PCR; TCRdb keeps only in-frame clonotypes and omits some of them. Of roughly 50,000 clones listed, approximately 80% are singletons. General study results and limits: CD4+ T cells averaged fewer expanded clones than CD8+ T cells.

The sequences come from CD4+ or CD8+ T cells sorted from blood, collected in a trial of the OX40 agonist ivuxolimab. The sequence was obtained from an adult with an advanced solid tumor such as melanoma, head and neck, liver or kidney cancer.

This CDR3 is CASSWSGGAGDTQYF. Written as DNA, the CDR3 is TGTGCCAGCAGTTGGAGCGGGGGGGCAGGTGATACGCAGTATTTT. The chain has TRBV6-5 and TRBJ2-3; 10 nucleotides agree with TRBD2. The CDR3 covers 15 residues. Unmatched junction bases numbered 7, after V lost 4 bases and J lost 6 bases. In germline, CDR1 is MNHEY, CDR2 SVGAGI.